A selection of T cell receptor beta chains follows, all from one sample in a study of blood T cell repertoires in COVID-19. TCRdb keeps only in-frame clones here, not all; method: immunoSEQ multiplex PCR. The sample has around 250,000 clones; about 91% are singletons. Input material: PBMCs or T cells enriched from blood (not recorded which). These receptors were obtained from a woman in her forties with acute COVID-19. CDR3s include the opening cysteine and the closing phenylalanine or tryptophan. A D gene is named only where the DNA matches it firmly. A row's size may be missing; if present it is once, few, many or a size class.

>TRBD2|NA|TRBJ2-3|TRBV19
CASGSVAGGDTQYF
TGTGCCAGTGGAAGTGTAGCGGGAGGAGATACGCAGTATTTT
>NA|NA|TRBJ2-3|TRBV24-1
CATSSYRGTDTQYF
TGTGCCACCAGTTCTTACAGGGGCACAGATACGCAGTATTTT
>TRBD1|NA|TRBJ1-2|TRBV27
CASRRQGTDYGYTF
TGTGCCAGCAGGCGCCAGGGGACAGACTATGGCTACACCTTC
>TRBD1|NA|TRBJ2-7|TRBV6-5
CASVDRARSYEQYF
TGTGCCAGCGTGGACAGGGCAAGATCCTACGAGCAGTACTTC
>TRBD1|NA|TRBJ2-5|TRBV19
CASSRQGSWETQYF
TGTGCCAGTAGCCGACAGGGGTCGTGGGAGACCCAGTACTTC
>TRBD1|NA|TRBJ1-1|TRBV2
CASRVGQRTAEAFF
TGTGCCAGCAGGGTGGGACAGCGAACCGCTGAAGCTTTCTTT
>TRBD1|NA|TRBJ1-2|TRBV7-2
CASSSQGEYGYTF
TGTGCCAGCAGCTCACAGGGGGAGTATGGCTACACCTTC
>NA|NA|TRBJ2-1|TRBV27
CASSLEGQRGDEQFF
TGTGCCAGCAGTTTGGAAGGACAGCGCGGCGATGAGCAGTTCTTC
>TRBD2|NA|TRBJ2-3|TRBV7-8
CASSHTSGLADTQYF
TGTGCCAGCAGCCATACTAGCGGGTTGGCTGATACGCAGTATTTT
>NA|NA|TRBJ2-7|TRBV6-5
CASSRGLRPYEQYF
TGTGCCAGCAGCCGCGGACTAAGACCCTACGAGCAGTACTTC
>NA|NA|TRBJ1-2|TRBV7-9
CASSLREGVDYGYTF
TGTGCCAGCAGCTTACGGGAGGGGGTTGACTATGGCTACACCTTC
>TRBD2|NA|TRBJ2-5|TRBV5-4
CASSLAGVAETQYF
TGTGCCAGCAGTCTAGCGGGAGTGGCCGAGACCCAGTACTTC
>TRBD1|NA|TRBJ2-2|TRBV24-1
CATSDWDSTGELFF
TGTGCCACCAGTGACTGGGACAGCACCGGGGAGCTGTTTTTT
>NA|NA|TRBJ2-2|TRBV6-6
CASSPRGTAFPGELFF
TGTGCCAGCAGCCCTCGGGGGACAGCCTTCCCCGGGGAGCTGTTTTTT
>TRBD1|NA|TRBJ2-7|TRBV7-9
CASSSRGQGSIEQYF
TGTGCCAGCAGCTCCCGGGGACAGGGATCGATCGAGCAGTACTTC
>NA|NA|TRBJ1-1|TRBV29-1
CSAGLPNTEAFF
TGCAGCGCGGGACTGCCGAACACTGAAGCTTTCTTT
>NA|NA|TRBJ1-2|TRBV27
CASRTYGGANYGYTF
TGTGCCAGCAGGACGTATGGGGGGGCTAACTATGGCTACACCTTC
>NA|NA|TRBJ2-2|TRBV5-1
CASSLGQGRELFF
TGCGCCAGCAGCTTGGGCCAGGGCCGGGAGCTGTTTTTT
>NA|NA|TRBJ1-4|TRBV2
CASTKKRTVEKLFF
TGTGCCAGCACGAAAAAGCGGACAGTTGAAAAACTGTTTTTT
>NA|NA|TRBJ1-5|TRBV13
CASSETGTNQPQHF
TGTGCCAGCAGCGAAACAGGTACCAATCAGCCCCAGCATTTT
>NA|few|TRBJ1-1|TRBV7-2
CASSLAETANTEAFF
TGTGCCAGCAGCTTAGCGGAGACAGCGAACACTGAAGCTTTCTTT
>NA|NA|TRBJ1-1|TRBV29-1
CSVTNPLQADEAFF
TGCAGCGTAACGAATCCCCTGCAGGCCGATGAAGCTTTCTTT
>NA|NA|TRBJ1-1|TRBV6-5
CASSNWDNMNTEAFF
TGTGCCAGCAGTAATTGGGACAACATGAACACTGAAGCTTTCTTT
>NA|NA|TRBJ1-3|TRBV7-2
CASSLNPTGSGNTIYF
TGTGCCAGCAGCTTAAACCCCACAGGGTCCGGAAACACCATATATTTT
>NA|NA|TRBJ2-5|TRBV2
CASSENLAETQYF
TGTGCCAGCAGTGAAAACCTAGCTGAGACCCAGTACTTC
>NA|NA|TRBJ1-4|TRBV30
CAWTQMLAYEKLFF
TGTGCCTGGACCCAGATGCTAGCCTATGAAAAACTGTTTTTT
>TRBD1|NA|TRBJ2-3|TRBV18
CASSGQGAPTDTQYF
TGTGCCAGCTCAGGACAGGGGGCTCCTACAGATACGCAGTATTTT
>TRBD1|NA|TRBJ1-6|TRBV7-2
CASSEGTGGQSPLHF
TGTGCCAGCAGCGAAGGGACAGGGGGCCAGTCACCCCTCCACTTT
>NA|once|TRBJ2-5|TRBV3-1/TRBV3-2
CASSQATGLYF
TGTGCCAGCAGCCAAGCCACGGGACTTTACTTC
>NA|NA|TRBJ1-1|TRBV18
CASSPRPTGLNTEAFF
TGTGCCAGCTCACCAAGGCCCACGGGACTAAACACTGAAGCTTTCTTT
>TRBD2|NA|TRBJ2-3|TRBV2
CASKGSGTDTQYF
TGTGCCAGCAAGGGTAGCGGGACAGATACGCAGTATTTT
>TRBD2|once|TRBJ2-1|TRBV7-6
CASSFTSGGDNEQFF
TGTGCCAGCAGCTTTACTAGCGGGGGGGACAATGAGCAGTTCTTC
>NA|NA|TRBJ2-3|TRBV12-3/TRBV12-4
CACGATDTQYF
TGTGCCTGCGGGGCGACAGATACGCAGTATTTT
>TRBD1|once|TRBJ1-1|TRBV7-9
CASSFQGAWTEAFF
TGTGCCAGCAGCTTTCAGGGGGCCTGGACTGAAGCTTTCTTT
>TRBD1|NA|TRBJ1-1|TRBV24-1
CATSDHRTGGVEAFF
TGTGCCACCAGTGACCACCGGACAGGCGGGGTTGAAGCTTTCTTT
>NA|NA|TRBJ1-3|TRBV19
CATRSGRYGNTIYF
TGTGCCACCAGAAGCGGACGGTATGGAAACACCATATATTTT
>NA|NA|TRBJ1-5|TRBV28
CASSLWVPTNQPQHF
TGTGCCAGCAGTTTATGGGTCCCCACAAATCAGCCCCAGCATTTT
>TRBD1|NA|TRBJ1-2|TRBV7-2
CASSSGQVPFGYGYTF
TGTGCCAGCAGCTCTGGACAGGTTCCATTCGGCTATGGCTACACCTTC
>NA|NA|TRBJ2-1|TRBV24-1
CATSDTSFPYNEQFF
TGTGCCACCAGTGACACTAGTTTTCCCTACAATGAGCAGTTCTTC
>TRBD1|NA|TRBJ1-6|TRBV27
CASRKRRTGGLQNSPLHF
TGTGCCAGCAGGAAGAGACGGACAGGGGGCCTACAAAATTCACCCCTCCACTTT